This T cell receptor (beta chain) was documented in a study of persistence of HIV-infected CD4 T cells. Deletions cut 0 bases from V and 6 bases from J, with 9 bases between. CDR1 is SGHDN and CDR2 is FVKESK in the germline V gene. The CDR3 covers 15 residues. With respect to this clone: Antigen unknown.

An overlapping HIV-1 Gag peptide pool stimulated these cells at 0.95 to 1 ug/peptide/mL. CD40L-negative CD69-negative CD45RO-high memory CD4+ T cells were sorted as populations depleted of antigen-responding cells. Donors had undetectable plasma HIV-1 RNA, under 50 copies/mL, for 4+ years. This was the immunoSEQ version 4 assay in survey mode. The repertoire was sequenced with immunoSEQ multiplex PCR; TCRdb's copy has only in-frame clones and lacks some. The profile shows tens of thousands of clones, 78% of them singletons. Study outcomes and limitations: Antigen-responding cells were enriched for degenerate expanded CDR3beta sequences.

V gene TRBV14 combines with J gene TRBJ1-6; D is ambiguous. The clonotype comes from an adult man with HIV who was CMV-seropositive. Source: CD4+ T cells sorted from PBMCs after approximately 19-hour stimulation, taken from a patient who received antiretroviral therapy. This chain's CDR3 is CASSQDGRGNSPLHF. For the CDR3, the DNA is TGTGCCAGCAGCCAAGACGGGCGGGGTAATTCACCCCTCCACTTT.